The 14 T cell receptor beta chains in this list originate from one sample, sequenced in a study of T cells after posttransplantation cyclophosphamide. Cells defined as naive were viable CD3+CD4+ or CD3+CD8+ and CCR7+CD45RA+CD45RO-CD95-CD27+CD28+. The assay was immunoSEQ multiplex PCR, and TCRdb's table has in-frame clones only and misses some. This sample has 9,500 to 10,000 clones, with 95% to 98% found just once. Sequencing was carried out using naive CD4+ T cells sorted from PBMCs. The receptors were sampled from a woman aged 55-75 years in good health, CMV-negative, and a related stem cell transplant donor.

The chain recombines TRBV19 with TRBJ1-5; TRBD1 matches 7 bases. Germline CDR1 LNHDA, CDR2 SQIVND (reference sequence). V shed 8 bases and J 0 bases; nucleotides not matched to a gene: 10. The CDR3 length is 16 residues. The CDR3 region has the DNA TGTGCCAGTGGTAGGACAGGCGAGAATAGCAATCAGCCCCAGCATTTT. This sequence encodes CASGRTGENSNQPQHF. Filled out from reference TRBV19 and TRBJ1-5, the complete variable domain reads DGGITQSPKYLFRKEGQNVTLSCEQNLNHDAMYWYRQDPGQGLRLIYYSQIVNDFQKGDIAEGYSVSREKKESFPLTVTSAQKNPTAFYLCASGRTGENSNQPQHFGDGTRLSIL.

This chain connects TRBV7-9 to TRBJ1-4, with unresolved D. There are 12 residues in the CDR3. With 5 bases removed from V and 8 bases from J, the gap between germline ends came to 9 bases. Germline V CDR1 and CDR2: SEHNR, FQNEAQ (reference sequence). CDR3 DNA sequence: TGTGCCAGCAGCCCCCTTCCGGAAAAACTGTTTTTT. It specifies CASSPLPEKLFF.

The chain employs TRBV9 and TRBJ2-5; TRBD2 matches 7 bases. Germline CDR1 reads SGDLS; CDR2 reads YYNGEE. This CDR3 has 15 amino acids. Trimming removed 0 bases from V and 5 bases from J; junction bases left unmatched: 7. The CDR3 reads CASSVGGGRAETQYF. CDR3 sequence (DNA): TGTGCCAGCAGCGTAGGGGGGGGAAGAGCGGAGACCCAGTACTTC.

This rearrangement joins TRBV6-6 to TRBJ1-5; TRBD1 matches at 7 bases. The CDR3 totals 16 residues. CDR1 and CDR2 (germline): MNHNY, SVGAGI (reference sequence). V lost 0 bases, J lost 0 bases, and 2 bases stayed unmatched. In DNA form, the CDR3 reads TGTGCCAGCAGTTACTCGACAGGGAATAGCAATCAGCCCCAGCATTTT. This codes for CASSYSTGNSNQPQHF.

The chain couples TRBV6-5 to TRBJ2-2; possible D gene TRBD2, 5 bases. Trimming left V 3 bases short and J 6 bases short, with 14 bases between. The CDR3 length is 15 residues. Germline values: CDR1 MNHEY, CDR2 SVGAGI. The CDR3 region is CASSYVEGRAGELFF. CDR3 in DNA: TGTGCCAGCAGTTATGTAGAGGGCCGCGCCGGGGAGCTGTTTTTT.

V and J are TRBV19 and TRBJ1-6; 7 nucleotides align to TRBD1. The CDR3 totals 14 residues. The V segment lost 5 bases and the J segment 10 bases; nucleotides outside the gene matches: 8. The germline V gene has CDR1 LNHDA and CDR2 SQIVND (reference sequence). The CDR3 reads CASSSRDSKSPLHF. CDR3 DNA sequence: TGTGCCAGTAGTTCCCGGGACAGTAAATCACCCCTCCACTTT. The full variable domain, rest sourced from reference TRBV19 and TRBJ1-6, is DGGITQSPKYLFRKEGQNVTLSCEQNLNHDAMYWYRQDPGQGLRLIYYSQIVNDFQKGDIAEGYSVSREKKESFPLTVTSAQKNPTAFYLCASSSRDSKSPLHFGNGTRLTVT.

The genes are TRBV28 and TRBJ1-2; D is undetermined. V lost 4 bases and J 2 bases, leaving 26 bases between the germline ends. The CDR3 has 19 residues. Germline CDR1 MDHEN, CDR2 SYDVKM. The CDR3 nucleotides read TGTGCCAGCAGTTCCCTCGCCTCGGAGGCCCTGGGTACCAACTATGGCTACACCTTC. Protein sequence: CASSSLASEALGTNYGYTF.

CDR3 residues: CASRASRGDRGKQYF. CDR3 coding DNA: TGTGCCAGTAGGGCCAGCCGGGGGGATCGGGGAAAGCAGTACTTC. The chain has TRBV19 and TRBJ2-7, with 7 bases fitting TRBD2. Germline V gene data show CDR1 as LNHDA and CDR2 as SQIVND (reference sequence). Trimming at V came to 6 bases and at J to 8 bases, leaving 16 bases not matched to a gene. This CDR3 has 15 residues.

This clone appeared once. V is TRBV7-2 and J is TRBJ2-6, with 9 bases aligning to TRBD2. Unmatched junction bases numbered 8, after V lost 5 bases and J lost 0 bases. The CDR3 extends over 18 amino acids. The germline gives CDR1 SGHTA, CDR2 FQGNSA. The CDR3 sequence: CASSPGLAGVSGANVLTF. In DNA form, the CDR3 reads TGTGCCAGCAGCCCAGGGTTAGCGGGGGTCTCTGGGGCCAACGTCCTGACTTTC. The variable domain in full, with the rest retrieved from reference TRBV7-2 and TRBJ2-6, is GAGVSQSPSNKVTEKGKDVELRCDPISGHTALYWYRQSLGQGLEFLIYFQGNSAPDKSGLPSDRFSAERTGGSVSTLTIQRTQQEDSAVYLCASSPGLAGVSGANVLTFGAGSRLTVL.

The chain employs TRBV6-1 and TRBJ2-2; 9 bases map to TRBD1. CDR3 length: 15 amino acids. Germline V gene sequence: CDR1 MNHNS, CDR2 SASEGT. The trim removed 6 bases at V and 7 bases at J, leaving 9 bases unmatched. In DNA, the CDR3 is TGTGCCAGCAGACCCAGGACAGGGGAGGGCGGGGAGCTGTTTTTT. This encodes CASRPRTGEGGELFF.

J is TRBJ2-7 and V is TRBV5-5, with 10 bases matching TRBD1. Germline CDR1 and CDR2: SGHKS and YYEKEE (reference sequence). The CDR3 is 16 residues long. The ends lost 1 base at V and 4 bases at J; junction bases unmatched: 8. The CDR3 sequence is CASSLLLPGQGYEQYV. The DNA for the CDR3 is TGTGCCAGCAGCTTGCTTCTACCGGGACAGGGGTACGAGCAGTACGTC.

V and J are TRBV7-6 and TRBJ1-5; weak D call: TRBD1 (6 bases). Deletions cut 5 bases from V and 4 bases from J, with 18 bases between. The CDR3 runs 16 residues. Germline lookup yields CDR1 SGHVS and CDR2 FNYEAQ. The CDR3 DNA follows: TGTGCCAGCAGCCGCACAGGGAGAGAGGGGAATCAGCCCCAGCATTTT. Protein product: CASSRTGREGNQPQHF.

This sequence joins TRBV12-1 and TRBJ2-1; TRBD2, the table's D call, lacks a check against the DNA. TRBV12-1 constitutes a pseudogene. The CDR3 is 14 amino acids. In DNA, the CDR3 is TGTGCCAGCAGCCCCGGGACTACCCTCAATGAGCAGTTCTTC. Its translation is CASSPGTTLNEQFF.

The rearrangement uses TRBV7-3 and TRBJ2-5; the match to TRBD2 covers 9 bases. Germline loops: CDR1 SGHTA, CDR2 FQGTGA. Trimming cost V 5 bases and J 2 bases; bases outside gene matches: 6. This CDR3 spans 15 amino acids. In DNA, the CDR3 is TGTGCCAGCAGCCGCGCGACTAGCGGACAAGAGACCCAGTACTTC. Encoded protein: CASSRATSGQETQYF. The full variable domain, in which reference TRBV7-3 and TRBJ2-5 provide the parts outside the CDR3, is GAGVSQTPSNKVTEKGKYVELRCDPISGHTALYWYRQSLGQGPEFLIYFQGTGAADDSGLPNDRFFAVRPEGSVSTLKIQRTERGDSAVYLCASSRATSGQETQYFGPGTRLLVL.